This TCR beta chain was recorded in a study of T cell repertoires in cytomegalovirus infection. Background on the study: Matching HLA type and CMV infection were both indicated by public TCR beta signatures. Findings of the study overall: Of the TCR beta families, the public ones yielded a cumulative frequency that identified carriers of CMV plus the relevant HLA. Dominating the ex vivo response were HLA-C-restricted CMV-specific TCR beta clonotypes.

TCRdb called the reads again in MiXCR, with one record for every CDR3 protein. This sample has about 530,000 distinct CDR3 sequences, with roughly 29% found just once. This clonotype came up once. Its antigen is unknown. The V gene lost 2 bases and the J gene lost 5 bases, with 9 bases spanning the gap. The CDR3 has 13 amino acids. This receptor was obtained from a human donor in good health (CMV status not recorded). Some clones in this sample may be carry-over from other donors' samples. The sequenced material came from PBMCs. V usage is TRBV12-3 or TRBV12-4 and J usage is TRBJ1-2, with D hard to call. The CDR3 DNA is TGTGCCAGCAGTTTAAGATCCGTGTATGGCTACACCTTC. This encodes CASSLRSVYGYTF.